The next 21 T cell receptor beta chains were all read from a single sample in a study of blood T cell repertoires in COVID-19 (dated by TCRdb to 2020 to 2022). Library preparation employed the immunoSEQ multiplex PCR assay. Sourced from immuneACCESS, this table was stored by TCRdb with only in-frame sequences that have V and J called. A share of the clones is absent; for the studies checked, an unresolved V gene accounts for under half, and the remainder has no known explanation. The sample table shows about 84,000 clones, and about 88% are seen once. Clones ranked in the top ten supply 1.2% of the sample. The specimen was peripheral blood. Source of these receptors: a man aged 80 or over with active or convalescent COVID-19.

This rearrangement joins TRBV6-5 to TRBJ2-5; the match to TRBD1 covers 7 bases. The CDR3 consists of 14 residues. CDR1 is MNHEY, CDR2 SVGAGI, per germline. V shed 5 bases, J shed 7 bases, and the junction held 10 bases outside the gene matches. CDR3 bases: TGTGCCAGCAGTATGGACAGGAGCGTGGGGACCCAGTACTTC. As protein: CASSMDRSVGTQYF.

J is TRBJ2-1 and V is TRBV10-3, with TRBD2 matching 10 bases. CDR1 and CDR2 from the germline V gene are ENHRY and SYGVKD. Trimming took 4 bases from V and 3 from J; bases not matched to a gene: 6. The CDR3 has 16 residues. This CDR3 reads CAISGTSGDLYNEQFF. DNA of the CDR3: TGTGCCATCAGTGGGACTAGCGGCGACCTCTACAATGAGCAGTTCTTC.

The chain joins TRBV6-2 or TRBV6-3 to TRBJ1-2, with 7 bases matching TRBD1. Germline loops: CDR1 MNHEY, CDR2 SVGEGT. Trimming removed 7 bases from V and 4 bases from J; junction bases left unmatched: 6. CDR3 length: 13 residues. The CDR3 DNA reads as TGTGCCAGCAACCCGGGACAGCCCTATGGCTACACCTTC. This translates into CASNPGQPYGYTF.

The chain uses TRBV19 and TRBJ2-2; 8 bases map to TRBD1. Germline V lookup: CDR1 LNHDA, CDR2 SQIVND (reference sequence). V was pared by 7 bases and J by 6 bases, with 22 bases of the junction left unmatched. This CDR3 has 19 residues. The CDR3 region has the DNA TGTGCCAGTACCCGTTCCGGGACAGGCATTTATGGAGGGTCCGGGGAGCTGTTTTTT. It encodes CASTRSGTGIYGGSGELFF.

This clone appeared a single time. The chain employs TRBV30 and TRBJ1-3; D remains unclear. Deletions cut 5 bases from V and 3 bases from J, with 11 bases between. This CDR3 contains 13 residues. The germline CDR1 and CDR2 sequences are GTSNPN and SVGIG (reference sequence). CDR3 nucleotide sequence: TGTGCCTGGGTACCGGGGTTTGGAAACACCATATATTTT. Translating it yields CAWVPGFGNTIYF. Filled out from reference TRBV30 and TRBJ1-3, the complete variable domain reads SQTIHQWPATLVQPVGSPLSLECTVEGTSNPNLYWYRQAAGRGLQLLFYSVGIGQISSEVPQNLSASRPQDRQFILSSKKLLLSDSGFYLCAWVPGFGNTIYFGEGSWLTVV.

Only a few counts were recorded for this clone. V usage is TRBV5-1 and J usage is TRBJ2-1; 9 bases fit TRBD1. J was trimmed by 4 bases and V by 4 bases; bases with no gene match: 9. Germline CDR1 reads SGHRS; CDR2 reads YFSETQ. The CDR3 spans 16 residues. The CDR3 spells CASSASGTGLYNEQFF. Written as DNA, the CDR3 is TGCGCCAGCAGCGCATCCGGGACAGGGTTGTACAATGAGCAGTTCTTC.

The V and J genes are TRBV30 and TRBJ2-1; D uncertain. This CDR3 comprises 12 residues. Germline values: CDR1 GTSNPN, CDR2 SVGIG (reference sequence). V was cut by 1 base and J by 10 bases, with 11 bases left in between. This CDR3 is CAWSGILREQFF. In nucleotides, the CDR3 is TGTGCCTGGAGTGGTATCCTGCGCGAGCAGTTCTTC.

V is TRBV29-1 and J is TRBJ2-5; the match to TRBD2 covers 7 bases. Trimming took 4 bases from V and 7 from J; bases not matched to a gene: 9. The CDR3 contains 13 residues. CDR1 and CDR2 (germline): SQVTM, ANQGSEA. The chain's CDR3 is CSVVAHGGWTQYF. The CDR3 DNA follows: TGCAGCGTTGTTGCCCACGGGGGGTGGACCCAGTACTTC.

V is TRBV5-6 and J is TRBJ2-1, with D unresolved. Germline CDR1 and CDR2: SGHDT and YYEEEE. Between the trimmed V and J ends, which lost 0 bases and 7 bases, there was a span of 11 bases. The CDR3 consists of 14 residues. CDR3 sequence: CASSLEWSRNEQFF. The CDR3 DNA follows: TGTGCCAGCAGCTTGGAGTGGAGCCGAAATGAGCAGTTCTTC.

The chain has TRBV2 and TRBJ2-3, with unresolved D. Germline V gene data show CDR1 as SNHLY and CDR2 as FYNNEI. V was pared by 2 bases and J by 0 bases, with 9 bases between. CDR3 length equals 15 residues. CDR3 sequence (DNA): TGTGCCAGCAGTGAATGGGCTACTAGCACAGATACGCAGTATTTT. It specifies CASSEWATSTDTQYF.

The table lists this clone with a few counts. CDR3 bases: TGTGCCAGCAGTTCTAGCGGGAAGGTGCAGTTCTTC. Its translation is CASSSSGKVQFF. The V call is TRBV6-5, the J call TRBJ2-1; 9 bases match TRBD2. The V and J ends lost 4 bases and 12 bases, in that order; junction bases with no gene match: 4. The germline CDR1 and CDR2 sequences are MNHEY and SVGAGI. The CDR3 consists of 12 residues.

V gene TRBV19 combines with J gene TRBJ1-1; D possibly corresponds to TRBD1 (6 bases). This CDR3 region has 13 residues. V lost 10 bases and J lost 3, with 15 bases in between. CDR1 and CDR2 from the germline V gene are LNHDA and SQIVND (reference sequence). CDR3 loop: CATKRGRDTEAFF. CDR3 in DNA: TGTGCCACCAAAAGGGGGAGGGACACTGAAGCTTTCTTT.

Worth noting for this clone: At one end the junction does not follow the germline gene, possibly because of a read error. The gene calls are TRBV7-7 and TRBJ2-3; 8 positions match TRBD1. This CDR3 is built from 19 residues. The V gene's germline CDR1 is SSHAT and CDR2 FNYEAQ (reference sequence). The CDR3 region has the DNA TGTGCTAGCAGCTCAGGCCCGTATATCGACAGGGGTAGCACAGATACGCAGTATTTT. Translation gives CASSSGPYIDRGSTDTQYF.

J is TRBJ2-5 and V is TRBV7-2; a possible D gene is TRBD1 (5 bases). The V gene's germline CDR1 is SGHTA and CDR2 FQGNSA. The length of the CDR3 is 14 residues. V dropped 9 bases and J dropped 4 bases, with 18 bases sitting between them. For the CDR3, the DNA is TGTGCCAGTTCACAAAACCAGGGCCCAGAGACCCAGTACTTC. Residues: CASSQNQGPETQYF. The full variable domain, its missing parts supplied by reference TRBV7-2 and TRBJ2-5, is GAGVSQSPSNKVTEKGKDVELRCDPISGHTALYWYRQSLGQGLEFLIYFQGNSAPDKSGLPSDRFSAERTGGSVSTLTIQRTQQEDSAVYLCASSQNQGPETQYFGPGTRLLVL.

In DNA form, the CDR3 reads TGTGCCAGCAGCAAAATAGTTCCCAGGGTAGTCTATGGCTACACCTTC. This gives the protein CASSKIVPRVVYGYTF. The V and J genes are TRBV21-1 and TRBJ1-2; the table's D gene call, TRBD1, was not cross checked with the DNA. TRBV21-1 is deemed a pseudogene. The CDR3 loop spans 16 amino acids.

The chain joins TRBV2 to TRBJ2-7; 11 bases align to TRBD2. The CDR3 spans 14 residues. The junction had 4 bases not matched to a gene; V was cut back by 9 bases and J by 0 bases. Germline-derived CDR1 and CDR2 are SNHLY and FYNNEI. The CDR3 sequence is CASRTSGLSYEQYF. The CDR3, as DNA: TGTGCCAGTAGGACTAGCGGGCTCTCCTACGAGCAGTACTTC.

The CDR3 loop reads CATSRGGRIPDTQYF. CDR3 nucleotide sequence: TGTGCCACCAGTCGGGGGGGGCGCATACCAGATACGCAGTATTTT. The chain employs TRBV24-1 and TRBJ2-3; 8 bases are shared with TRBD2. The CDR3 spans 15 residues. Germline loops: CDR1 KGHDR, CDR2 SFDVKD. The V segment lost 6 bases and the J segment 4 bases; nucleotides outside the gene matches: 8.

V and J are TRBV7-2 and TRBJ1-5; D gene unclear. Germline V CDR1 and CDR2: SGHTA, FQGNSA. The CDR3 has 15 residues. V was pared by 4 bases and J by 1 base, with 11 bases between. The CDR3 protein is CASSSLAGSNQPQHF. For the CDR3, the DNA is TGTGCCAGCAGCTCGTTAGCCGGGAGCAATCAGCCCCAGCATTTT.

This chain connects TRBV27 to TRBJ2-5; tentative D call: TRBD2 (5 bases). CDR3 length equals 16 residues. In germline, CDR1 is MNHEY, CDR2 SMNVEV (reference sequence). The V end was cut by 8 bases, the J end by 0 bases, with 19 bases between. The CDR3 DNA reads as TGTGCCAGCCGGGGTGTGCTCGGGGAATACCAAGAGACCCAGTACTTC. Protein: CASRGVLGEYQETQYF.

The gene calls are TRBV27 and TRBJ2-7; 8 nucleotides agree with TRBD2. The V gene end was trimmed by 0 bases and the J gene end by 1 base; junction bases not matched to a gene: 2. The CDR3 covers 15 residues. CDR1 is MNHEY and CDR2 is SMNVEV in the germline V gene (reference sequence). The CDR3 nucleotides read TGTGCCAGCAGTTTATCGAGCGGGAGTTCCTACGAGCAGTACTTC. This encodes CASSLSSGSSYEQYF.

This clone was seen only once. The chain combines TRBV27 with TRBJ1-6; maybe TRBD1 (6 bases). Germline CDR1 and CDR2: MNHEY and SMNVEV (reference sequence). The CDR3 runs to 15 residues. V dropped 0 bases and J dropped 6 bases, with 9 bases sitting between them. This chain's CDR3 is CASSLSYRVNSPLHF. CDR3 nucleotides: TGTGCCAGCAGTTTATCCTACAGGGTTAATTCACCCCTCCACTTT.